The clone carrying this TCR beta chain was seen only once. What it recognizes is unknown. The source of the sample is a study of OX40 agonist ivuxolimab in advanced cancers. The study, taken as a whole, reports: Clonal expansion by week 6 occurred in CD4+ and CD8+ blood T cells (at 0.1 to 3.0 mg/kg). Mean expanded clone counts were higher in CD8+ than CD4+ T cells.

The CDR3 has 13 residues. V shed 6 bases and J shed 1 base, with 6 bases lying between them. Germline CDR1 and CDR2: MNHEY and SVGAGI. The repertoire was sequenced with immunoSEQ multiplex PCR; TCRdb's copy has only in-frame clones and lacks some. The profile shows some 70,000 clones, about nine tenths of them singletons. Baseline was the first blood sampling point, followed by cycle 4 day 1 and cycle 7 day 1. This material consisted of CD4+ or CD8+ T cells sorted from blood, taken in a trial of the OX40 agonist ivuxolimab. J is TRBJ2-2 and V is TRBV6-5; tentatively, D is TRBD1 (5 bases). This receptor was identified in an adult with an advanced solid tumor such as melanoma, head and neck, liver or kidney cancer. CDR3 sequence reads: CASRRGNTGELFF. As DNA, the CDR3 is TGTGCCAGCAGAAGGGGGAACACCGGGGAGCTGTTTTTT.